A single sample gave rise to the 31 T cell receptor beta chains below, sequenced in a study of blood T cell repertoires in COVID-19. Profiling relied on immunoSEQ multiplex PCR, and the TCRdb table lists in-frame clones only, not all of them. The repertoire holds approximately 140,000 clones, with less than 90% as singletons. Sequencing used peripheral blood. Every receptor here comes from a man younger than 45 with COVID-19, enrolled during active disease.

In nucleotides, the CDR3 is TGTGCCAGTAGTTTGGGATTAGCGGGAGGCCTCTCCTACAATGAGCAGTTCTTC. It specifies CASSLGLAGGLSYNEQFF. This chain links TRBV19 with TRBJ2-1, with 10 bases identical to TRBD2. With V trimmed by 5 bases and J by 0 bases, 10 bases remained unmatched. Germline V lookup: CDR1 LNHDA, CDR2 SQIVND (reference sequence). The CDR3 has 18 amino acids. Filled out from reference TRBV19 and TRBJ2-1, the complete variable domain reads DGGITQSPKYLFRKEGQNVTLSCEQNLNHDAMYWYRQDPGQGLRLIYYSQIVNDFQKGDIAEGYSVSREKKESFPLTVTSAQKNPTAFYLCASSLGLAGGLSYNEQFFGPGTRLTVL.

The chain recombines TRBV28 with TRBJ1-3; maybe TRBD1 (5 bases). CDR3 length equals 14 residues. Trimming removed 3 bases at V and 3 bases at J, with 9 bases between. The V gene's germline CDR1 is MDHEN and CDR2 SYDVKM. Written as DNA, the CDR3 is TGTGCCAGCAGTTTCGTCCAGGGTGGAAACACCATATATTTT. Translating it yields CASSFVQGGNTIYF.

The rearrangement links TRBV30 to TRBJ1-2; 8 nucleotides align to TRBD1. In germline, CDR1 is GTSNPN, CDR2 SVGIG (reference sequence). Losses at the gene ends were 0 bases for V and 4 bases for J; bases not matched to a gene: 7. The CDR3 loop spans 15 amino acids. CDR3: CAWSVPLGQAYGYTF. CDR3 coding DNA: TGTGCCTGGAGTGTTCCCCTGGGACAGGCCTATGGCTACACCTTC. Complete variable domain (other parts from reference TRBV30 and TRBJ1-2): SQTIHQWPATLVQPVGSPLSLECTVEGTSNPNLYWYRQAAGRGLQLLFYSVGIGQISSEVPQNLSASRPQDRQFILSSKKLLLSDSGFYLCAWSVPLGQAYGYTFGSGTRLTVV.

The gene calls are TRBV7-2 and TRBJ2-7, with TRBD1 matching over 10 bases. The CDR3 has 13 amino acids. Germline CDR1 reads SGHTA; CDR2 reads FQGNSA. J was trimmed by 7 bases and V by 8 bases; bases with no gene match: 8. The CDR3 reads CASAGTGVSEQYF. CDR3 coding DNA: TGTGCCAGCGCGGGGACAGGGGTGTCTGAGCAGTACTTC.

The V call is TRBV30, the J call TRBJ2-5; unclear D gene. Germline V gene data show CDR1 as GTSNPN and CDR2 as SVGIG (reference sequence). Trimming pared 0 bases from V and 1 base from J, leaving 12 bases between. The CDR3 has 15 residues. The CDR3 is CAWSVHQTAQETQYF. DNA for the CDR3: TGTGCCTGGAGTGTACATCAAACAGCCCAAGAGACCCAGTACTTC.

The rearrangement uses TRBV12-3 or TRBV12-4 and TRBJ2-7, with TRBD1 as a possible D gene (7 bases). Trimming stripped 8 bases from V and 6 bases from J, with 17 bases between. There are 13 residues in the CDR3. CDR3: CASLSGGHGEQYF. DNA for the CDR3: TGTGCCAGCCTTTCAGGGGGGCACGGCGAGCAGTACTTC.

The chain carries TRBV12-5 and TRBJ2-1; D is perhaps TRBD2 (6 bases). This CDR3 has 13 amino acids. The V end was cut by 3 bases, the J end by 6 bases, with 9 bases between. Germline loops: CDR1 LGHNT, CDR2 FRNRAP. As DNA, the CDR3 is TGTGCTAGTGGTTTATCCGGGGGCAATGAGCAGTTCTTC. It specifies CASGLSGGNEQFF. The full variable domain, completed using reference TRBV12-5 and TRBJ2-1, is DARVTQTPRHKVTEMGQEVTMRCQPILGHNTVFWYRQTMMQGLELLAYFRNRAPLDDSGMPKDRFSAEMPDATLATLKIQPSEPRDSAVYFCASGLSGGNEQFFGPGTRLTVL.

This clone was seen only once. The V call is TRBV7-3, the J call TRBJ2-3; 7 bases map to TRBD1. V gave up 5 bases and J gave up 2 bases; unmatched junction bases: 7. Looked up from germline, CDR1 is SGHTA and CDR2 is FQGTGA. There are 15 residues in the CDR3. The CDR3 spells CASSATGQYTDTQYF. As DNA, the CDR3 is TGTGCCAGCAGCGCCACGGGACAGTACACAGATACGCAGTATTTT. The whole variable domain, remainder taken from reference TRBV7-3 and TRBJ2-3, is GAGVSQTPSNKVTEKGKYVELRCDPISGHTALYWYRQSLGQGPEFLIYFQGTGAADDSGLPNDRFFAVRPEGSVSTLKIQRTERGDSAVYLCASSATGQYTDTQYFGPGTRLTVL.

The V call is TRBV18, the J call TRBJ2-7; 9 bases are a match to TRBD1. The J segment lost 5 bases and the V segment lost 4 bases, leaving 6 bases of the junction unmatched. Germline-derived CDR1 and CDR2 are KGHSH and LQKENI. There are 14 residues in the CDR3. The DNA for the CDR3 is TGTGCCAGCTCACTACAGGGGGCCCCCGACGAGCAGTACTTC. Its protein product is CASSLQGAPDEQYF.

The V call is TRBV7-9, the J call TRBJ2-7, with 14 bases that match TRBD2. Trimming removed 5 bases from V and 6 bases from J; junction bases left unmatched: 6. Germline V gene sequence: CDR1 SEHNR, CDR2 FQNEAQ (reference sequence). This CDR3 spans 15 amino acids. CDR3 sequence: CASSPGLAGVGEQYF. The CDR3 DNA reads TGTGCCAGCAGCCCGGGACTAGCGGGAGTTGGCGAGCAGTACTTC.

This rearrangement joins TRBV3-1 (or the pseudogene TRBV3-2) to TRBJ1-2; 7 nucleotides agree with TRBD1. Germline lookup yields CDR1 LGHDT and CDR2 YNNKEL (reference sequence). J lost 1 base, V lost 5 bases, and 7 bases had no gene match. The CDR3 consists of 15 residues. Here the CDR3 DNA reads TGTGCCAGCAGCGCTACAGGGGTGTTTAACTATGGCTACACCTTC. Its translation: CASSATGVFNYGYTF.

V gene TRBV15 combines with J gene TRBJ1-1, with D maybe TRBD1 (5 bases). Per the germline V gene, CDR1 is LNHNV and CDR2 is YYDKDF (reference sequence). The CDR3 length is 12 residues. With 6 bases removed from V and 3 bases from J, the gap between germline ends came to 8 bases. Here the CDR3 DNA reads TGTGCCACCAGGCGGGGGGACACTGAAGCTTTCTTT. This gives the protein CATRRGDTEAFF.

The rearrangement links TRBV15 to TRBJ1-1, with D tentatively TRBD1 (5 bases). The V and J ends lost 8 bases and 11 bases respectively, with 21 bases between them. This CDR3 has 13 amino acids. Germline V gene lookup returns CDR1 LNHNV and CDR2 YYDKDF (reference sequence). CDR3 loop: CATGQVGSGGAFF. The CDR3 nucleotides read TGTGCCACCGGCCAGGTGGGGTCCGGGGGTGCTTTCTTT. The complete variable domain, with remaining parts taken from reference TRBV15 and TRBJ1-1, reads DAMVIQNPRYQVTQFGKPVTLSCSQTLNHNVMYWYQQKSSQAPKLLFHYYDKDFNNEADTPDNFQSRRPNTSFCFLDIRSPGLGDTAMYLCATGQVGSGGAFFGQGTRLTVV.

The chain uses TRBV28 and TRBJ1-6; D is undetermined. CDR1 and CDR2 from the germline V gene are MDHEN and SYDVKM. The CDR3 is 13 amino acids. Trimming shortened V by 3 bases and J by 13 bases, and 13 bases separated the two germline ends. The CDR3 here is CASSLDRGHPLHF. The CDR3 bases are TGTGCCAGCAGTTTGGATCGAGGGCACCCCCTCCACTTT. The variable domain in full, with the rest retrieved from reference TRBV28 and TRBJ1-6, is DVKVTQSSRYLVKRTGEKVFLECVQDMDHENMFWYRQDPGLGLRLIYFSYDVKMKEKGDIPEGYSVSREKKERFSLILESASTNQTSMYLCASSLDRGHPLHFGNGTRLTVT.

The chain joins TRBV3-1 (or the pseudogene TRBV3-2) to TRBJ2-1, with TRBD2 matching over 9 bases. V lost 4 bases to trimming and J lost 7 bases; unmatched junction nucleotides: 17. Germline CDR1 LGHDT, CDR2 YNNKEL (reference sequence). This CDR3 contains 18 residues. The CDR3 reads CASSPMTFSGSFLNEQFF. In DNA form, the CDR3 reads TGTGCCAGCAGCCCGATGACCTTTAGCGGGAGTTTTTTGAATGAGCAGTTCTTC.

This clone occurred once. The V call is TRBV25-1, the J call TRBJ1-1; possibly TRBD1 for D (5 bases). There are 11 residues in the CDR3. V was cut by 3 bases and J by 10 bases, with 9 bases left in between. Germline V gene data show CDR1 as MGHDK and CDR2 as SYGVNS. The CDR3 DNA follows: TGTGCCAGCAGTGATAGCGGGGCAGCTTTCTTT. Its translation: CASSDSGAAFF.

The chain couples TRBV28 to TRBJ1-4, with TRBD1 matching over 7 bases. V was pared by 5 bases and J by 8 bases, with 5 bases of the junction left unmatched. Per the germline V gene, CDR1 is MDHEN and CDR2 is SYDVKM. The CDR3 spans 13 residues. The CDR3 DNA reads TGTGCCAGCAGTACAGGGGTCTCCGAAAAACTGTTTTTT. Translation gives CASSTGVSEKLFF.

The chain employs TRBV30 and TRBJ1-6, with D possibly being TRBD1 (6 bases). The CDR3 is made up of 18 amino acids. Trimming shortened V by 1 base and J by 3 bases, and 19 bases separated the two germline ends. CDR1 is GTSNPN, CDR2 SVGIG, per germline (reference sequence). CDR3 amino acids: CAWSDPGAGFDYNSPLHF. Here the CDR3 DNA reads TGTGCCTGGAGTGACCCAGGGGCGGGTTTCGACTATAATTCACCCCTCCACTTT.

The chain joins TRBV24-1 to TRBJ2-5; 13 nucleotides line up with TRBD2. V was clipped by 8 bases and J by 2 bases; unmatched bases: 10. Germline values: CDR1 KGHDR, CDR2 SFDVKD. The CDR3 totals 17 residues. The CDR3 reads CATKGLAGDETQETQYF. For the CDR3, the DNA is TGTGCCACCAAAGGACTAGCGGGAGACGAAACACAAGAGACCCAGTACTTC.

This chain connects TRBV4-3 to TRBJ2-7; 7 nucleotides match TRBD2. V was pared by 0 bases and J by 4 bases, with 3 bases of the junction left unmatched. CDR3 length equals 14 residues. Germline CDR1 reads LGHNA; CDR2 reads YSLEER. In DNA, the CDR3 is TGCGCCAGCAGCCAAGATCAGCGGGGTTACGAGCAGTACTTC. Amino acids: CASSQDQRGYEQYF.

The chain recombines TRBV5-5 with TRBJ2-7; TRBD1 agrees at 9 bases. Germline CDR1 and CDR2: SGHKS and YYEKEE (reference sequence). The CDR3 spans 15 residues. The V segment lost 1 base and the J segment 4 bases; nucleotides outside the gene matches: 6. The CDR3 nucleotides are TGTGCCAGCAGCTTGTCGGGGACAGGGATTTACGAGCAGTACTTC. Its translation is CASSLSGTGIYEQYF.

This chain joins TRBV15 and TRBJ2-6, with TRBD1 as a possible D gene (6 bases). The V gene's germline CDR1 is LNHNV and CDR2 YYDKDF (reference sequence). The CDR3 has 16 amino acids. Trimming pared 3 bases from V and 4 bases from J, leaving 13 bases between. CDR3 protein: CATSRGEGEGANVLTF. CDR3 coding DNA: TGTGCCACCAGCAGGGGTGAGGGGGAAGGGGCCAACGTCCTGACTTTC.

CDR3 protein: CASSWDFKHPTDTQYF. Written as DNA, the CDR3 is TGTGCCAGCAGTTGGGACTTTAAACACCCCACAGATACGCAGTATTTT. V is TRBV28 and J is TRBJ2-3; tentatively, D is TRBD2 (6 bases). Germline V CDR1 and CDR2: MDHEN, SYDVKM. CDR3 length: 16 residues. Trimming cost V 4 bases and J 2 bases, with 16 bases left between them.

The gene calls are TRBV5-4 and TRBJ1-2, with D tentatively TRBD1 (6 bases). Trimming removed 0 bases at V and 4 bases at J, with 13 bases between. There are 15 residues in the CDR3. Per germline, CDR1 SGHNT and CDR2 YYREEE (reference sequence). In nucleotides, the CDR3 is TGTGCCAGCAGCTTGGGCGCTTCAGGGGCCTATGGCTACACCTTC. Amino acids: CASSLGASGAYGYTF.

The chain couples TRBV3-1 (or the pseudogene TRBV3-2) to TRBJ2-5; 13 bases agree with TRBD2. Germline values: CDR1 LGHDT, CDR2 YNNKEL (reference sequence). V dropped 4 bases and J dropped 4; count of bases not matched to a gene: 3. The CDR3 loop spans 15 amino acids. DNA of the CDR3: TGTGCCAGCAGCCCCCGGACTAGCGGGAGAGAGACCCAGTACTTC. Protein sequence: CASSPRTSGRETQYF.

The chain couples TRBV7-9 to TRBJ2-5, with D possibly matching TRBD1 (6 bases). Trimming cost V 2 bases and J 3 bases, with 10 bases left between them. CDR3 size: 14 residues. Germline V gene sequence: CDR1 SEHNR, CDR2 FQNEAQ (reference sequence). CDR3 residues: CASSLRQEKETQYF. The CDR3 region has the DNA TGTGCCAGCAGCTTAAGACAGGAGAAAGAGACCCAGTACTTC.

In its sample, this clone was seen a few times. This chain links TRBV29-1 with TRBJ1-2; 7 nucleotides align to TRBD1. V lost 6 bases and J lost 3; bases outside the gene matches: 4. Germline CDR1 and CDR2: SQVTM and ANQGSEA. This CDR3 has 12 residues. CDR3 coding DNA: TGCAGCGTCCCGACAGGGTACTATGGCTACACCTTC. Translation gives CSVPTGYYGYTF.

This chain connects TRBV6-4 to TRBJ2-1; 11 bases map to TRBD2. CDR1 and CDR2 from the germline V gene are MRHNA and SNTAGT. Unmatched junction bases numbered 5, after V lost 3 bases and J lost 7 bases. The CDR3 contains 15 residues. In DNA form, the CDR3 reads TGTGCCAGCAGTGAAACTAGCGGGAGTCTGAATGAGCAGTTCTTC. Its translation: CASSETSGSLNEQFF.

The J gene is TRBJ1-6, the V gene TRBV3-1 (or the pseudogene TRBV3-2); the D is unclear. Trimming stripped 3 bases from V and 0 bases from J, with 9 bases between. The CDR3 runs 16 residues. Germline V gene lookup returns CDR1 LGHDT and CDR2 YNNKEL (reference sequence). CDR3 DNA: TGTGCCAGCAGCCAGAGGGCGAGCTCCTATAATTCACCCCTCCACTTT. Amino acids: CASSQRASSYNSPLHF.

The chain employs TRBV5-5 and TRBJ2-7, with 9 bases aligning to TRBD1. Germline values: CDR1 SGHKS, CDR2 YYEKEE (reference sequence). The CDR3 totals 17 residues. J gave up 4 bases and V 1 base, and 12 bases lay outside the gene matches. The CDR3: CASSLLIRWGQGYEQYF. The CDR3, as DNA: TGTGCCAGCAGCTTGTTGATTAGGTGGGGACAGGGTTACGAGCAGTACTTC.

This clone appeared a few times. The chain joins TRBV6-6 to TRBJ1-2; D ambiguous. Trimming shortened V by 5 bases and J by 6 bases, and 25 bases separated the two germline ends. This CDR3 spans 17 amino acids. CDR1 MNHNY and CDR2 SVGAGI come from the germline V gene (reference sequence). CDR3 in amino acids: CASSPPVGGLLVDGYTF. The CDR3 DNA sequence: TGTGCCAGCAGTCCCCCGGTGGGAGGGCTCTTGGTGGATGGCTACACCTTC.